The rows below give T cell receptor beta chains drawn from one sample of a study of CD8 T cells in Susac syndrome. TCRdb analysed the immunoSEQ multiplex PCR reads with MiXCR anew, one entry per CDR3 protein. The sample includes 150,000 to 180,000 distinct CDR3 sequences, 85% to 95% of them seen just once. Sequenced material: CD4+ T cells from PBMCs. The receptors derive from a human donor with Susac syndrome. CDR3s include the opening cysteine and the closing phenylalanine or tryptophan.

V gene: TRBV9; CDR3 protein: CASSPSDSGNTIYF
V gene: TRBV12-3/TRBV12-4; CDR3 protein: CASSLQAGNSGANVLTF
V gene: TRBV19; CDR3 protein: CASSPSQGKDTEAFF
V gene: TRBV7-2; CDR3 protein: CASRRGQPPWTQYF
V gene: TRBV9; CDR3 protein: CASSVTWDYGYTF
V gene: TRBV20-1; CDR3 protein: CSVGGQETQYF
V gene: TRBV29-1; CDR3 protein: CSVSQGAPRNTDTQYF
V gene: TRBV28; CDR3 protein: CASSLPADTQYF
V gene: TRBV29-1; CDR3 protein: CSVEYLVVRQETQYF
V gene: TRBV12-5; CDR3 protein: CASGFPPGDETQYF
V gene: TRBV5-1; CDR3 protein: CASSLDFGNTDTQYF
V gene: TRBV25-1; CDR3 protein: CASSEFGETSAFF
V gene: TRBV18; CDR3 protein: CASSPLAGENNEQFF
V gene: TRBV7-9; CDR3 protein: CAGGEATYEQYF
V gene: TRBV7-2; CDR3 protein: CASSPGRVQETQYF
V gene: TRBV5-6; CDR3 protein: CASSYTGQGYEQYF
V gene: TRBV3-1; CDR3 protein: CASSQDKDRYNSPLHF
V gene: TRBV15; CDR3 protein: CATGRADYEQYF
V gene: TRBV2; CDR3 protein: CASTVGGYGYTF
V gene: TRBV29-1; CDR3 protein: CSVERRTGEGYTF
V gene: TRBV5-1; CDR3 protein: CASSRDGYQETQYF
V gene: TRBV6-2/TRBV6-3; CDR3 protein: CASKGTASYNEQFF
V gene: TRBV4-2; CDR3 protein: CASSQDINSPLHF
V gene: TRBV6-5; CDR3 protein: CASRLDFHQPQHF
V gene: TRBV4-2; CDR3 protein: CASSQDRASYEQYF
V gene: TRBV20-1; CDR3 protein: CSARVSRDPSYEQYF
V gene: TRBV19; CDR3 protein: CASRREAGANVLTF
V gene: TRBV7-2; CDR3 protein: CASSFGQGEYGYTF
V gene: TRBV3-1; CDR3 protein: CASSQVGRAGEQYF
V gene: TRBV12-5; CDR3 protein: CASGLHPTTGTGGGRGGYTF
V gene: TRBV7-3; CDR3 protein: CASSLAQDPGNTIYF
V gene: TRBV3-1; CDR3 protein: CASSSRDTEAFF
V gene: TRBV7-2; CDR3 protein: CASSFTGTASSGNTIYF
V gene: TRBV15; CDR3 protein: CATSRARTANYGYTF
V gene: TRBV3-1; CDR3 protein: CASSRLGGTDTQYF
V gene: TRBV12-3/TRBV12-4; CDR3 protein: CASSLGAQETQYF
V gene: TRBV9; CDR3 protein: CASSPWTGEETQYF
V gene: TRBV24-1; CDR3 protein: CATSDSSSGAQTQYF
V gene: TRBV20-1; CDR3 protein: CSAVGPSGNTIYF
V gene: TRBV20-1; CDR3 protein: CSASGVGDEQFF
V gene: TRBV25-1; CDR3 protein: CASPCPVGYQPQHF
V gene: TRBV29-1; CDR3 protein: CSVARGLLDTQYF
V gene: TRBV29-1; CDR3 protein: CSAEVANTEAFF
V gene: TRBV29-1; CDR3 protein: CSVSQTNTEAFF
V gene: TRBV20-1; CDR3 protein: CSAIGGGGDTQYF
V gene: TRBV15; CDR3 protein: CATSAGTYYGYTF
V gene: TRBV12-3/TRBV12-4; CDR3 protein: CASRSDGGNEKLFF
V gene: TRBV29-1; CDR3 protein: CSVGRDDEQFF
V gene: TRBV2; CDR3 protein: CASSNRLEGEQFF
V gene: TRBV25-1; CDR3 protein: CASSELAGVYNEQFF
V gene: TRBV11-3; CDR3 protein: CASSLTGGNLNEQFF
V gene: TRBV7-9; CDR3 protein: CASSREDRGHEQYF
V gene: TRBV6-1; CDR3 protein: CASSPNLVGNRAAQYF
V gene: TRBV2; CDR3 protein: CASSPGTGGRGNSPLHF